This T cell receptor (beta chain) was captured in a study of CD8 T cells in ankylosing spondylitis. It was by quantitative 5'-RACE with molecular barcodes that TCR beta libraries were made. TCRdb passed the 5' RACE reads through MiXCR, listing each CDR3 protein once. The table lists 200,000 to 300,000 distinct CDR3 sequences, more than 9% of them singletons, with roughly 2.5% in the top ten. Findings and limits, study-wide: Made up of fewer than 10 highly homologous variants, a TCR beta motif appeared characteristic of ankylosing spondylitis blood. Disease-linked clones reportedly concentrated significantly in matched ankylosing spondylitis synovial fluid. Clones that were linked to disease were CD8+ and were relatively rare in peripheral blood.

Per germline, CDR1 KGHDR and CDR2 SFDVKD. There are 15 residues in the CDR3. This clonotype has only a few counts. Its cognate antigen is unknown. A read error may be the cause here, since a much bigger clone is one base away. This receptor was obtained from a male donor with ankylosing spondylitis or in good health (not recorded which). The sample comprised blood, either unsorted or a sorted T cell fraction (not recorded which). This chain connects TRBV24-1 to TRBJ2-3; D might be TRBD1 (6 bases). CDR3 bases: TGTGCCACCAGTGACGGGACACCTTACACAGATGCGCAGTATTTT. The encoded protein is CATSDGTPYTDAQYF.